The 2 T cell receptor beta chains given below trace back to one sample, sequenced in a study of shared clonotypes between healthy human individuals. Measured with immunoSEQ multiplex PCR; TCRdb has only the in-frame clones, and not every one. The table has some 470,000 clones, 76% seen once. Material: PBMCs. These TCRs come from a middle-aged woman in good health. Some clones in this sample may be carry-over from other donors' samples.

This clone has a single count. The V call is TRBV18, the J call TRBJ2-1; 9 bases line up with TRBD2. V dropped 3 bases and J dropped 5; count of bases not matched to a gene: 5. The CDR3 totals 15 residues. Germline CDR1 and CDR2: KGHSH and LQKENI. Here the CDR3 DNA reads TGTGCCAGCTCACCGAGGACTAGCGACAACAATGAGCAGTTCTTC. Translating it yields CASSPRTSDNNEQFF.

This chain links TRBV6-6 with TRBJ1-2; D call uncertain. CDR3 length equals 16 residues. Trimming removed 0 bases at V and 8 bases at J, with 19 bases between. The germline V gene has CDR1 MNHNY and CDR2 SVGAGI (reference sequence). The CDR3 DNA follows: TGTGCCAGCAGTTACTCGACAAGGTTGGGAACTATGGGCTACACCTTC. Protein product: CASSYSTRLGTMGYTF.